This T cell receptor beta chain was identified in a study of T cell repertoires in cytomegalovirus infection. As for the study in general: Recently identified HLA-C-restricted and well-studied HLA-B-restricted CMV epitopes were used. Public signatures in TCR beta pointed to CMV infection and matching HLA type. The study's findings and limits: Summed frequency of shared TCR beta families picked out CMV carriers who also had the relevant HLA. In two of eight donors, the top clonotype was HLA-C-restricted CMV-specific.

Each CDR3 protein is one row after TCRdb ran MiXCR on the reads. Of about 220,000 distinct CDR3 sequences in the sample, about 40% are singletons; the top ten hold approximately 59%. V lost 0 bases and J lost 3; bases outside the gene matches: 10. CDR3 length equals 17 residues. The V gene's germline CDR1 is SGHRS and CDR2 YFSETQ. A note on this clonotype: Its target is unknown.

The material was CD8+ T cells from cultured PBMCs, obtained from culture after CMV antigen stimulation. This TCR was sampled from a human donor in good health (CMV status not recorded). Some clones in this sample may be carry-over from other donors' samples. The chain recombines TRBV5-1 with TRBJ2-3; 7 bases map to TRBD1. The CDR3 sequence is CASSLGGWTGGTDTQYF. The CDR3, as DNA: TGCGCCAGCAGCTTGGGTGGTTGGACAGGAGGAACAGATACGCAGTATTTT.